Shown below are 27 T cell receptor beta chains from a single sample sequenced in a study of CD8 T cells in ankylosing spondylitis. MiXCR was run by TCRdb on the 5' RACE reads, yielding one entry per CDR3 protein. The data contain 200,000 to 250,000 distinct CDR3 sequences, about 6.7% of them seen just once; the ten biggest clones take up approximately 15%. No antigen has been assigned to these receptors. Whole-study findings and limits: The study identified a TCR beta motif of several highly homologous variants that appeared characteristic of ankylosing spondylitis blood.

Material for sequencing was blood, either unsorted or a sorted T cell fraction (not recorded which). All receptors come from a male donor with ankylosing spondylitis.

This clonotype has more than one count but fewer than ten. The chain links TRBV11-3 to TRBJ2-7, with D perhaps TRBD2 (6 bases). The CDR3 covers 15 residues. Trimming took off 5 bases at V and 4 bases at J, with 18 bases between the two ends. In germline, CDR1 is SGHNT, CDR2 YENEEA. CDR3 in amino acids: CASSAGSSKPYEQYF. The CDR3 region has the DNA TGTGCCAGCAGCGCGGGGTCGTCAAAACCTTACGAGCAGTACTTC.

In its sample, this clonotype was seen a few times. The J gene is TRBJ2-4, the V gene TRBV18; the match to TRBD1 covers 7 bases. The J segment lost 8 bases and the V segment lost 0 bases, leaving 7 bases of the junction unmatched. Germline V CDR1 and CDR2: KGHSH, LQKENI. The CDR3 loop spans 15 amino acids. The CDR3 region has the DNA TGTGCCAGCTCACCACCTAAGGGGGCTGGTGACATTCAGTACTTC. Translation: CASSPPKGAGDIQYF. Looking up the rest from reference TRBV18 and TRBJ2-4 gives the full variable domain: NAGVMQNPRHLVRRRGQEARLRCSPMKGHSHVYWYRQLPEEGLKFMVYLQKENIIDESGMPKERFSAEFPKEGPSILRIQQVVRGDSAAYFCASSPPKGAGDIQYFGAGTRLSVL.

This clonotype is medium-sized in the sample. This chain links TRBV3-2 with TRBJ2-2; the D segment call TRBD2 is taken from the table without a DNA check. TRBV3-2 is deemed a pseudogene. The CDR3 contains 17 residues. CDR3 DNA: TGTGCCAGCAGCCAAGCACTAGCGGGAGGAGGCACCGGGGAGCTGTTTTTT. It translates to CASSQALAGGGTGELFF.

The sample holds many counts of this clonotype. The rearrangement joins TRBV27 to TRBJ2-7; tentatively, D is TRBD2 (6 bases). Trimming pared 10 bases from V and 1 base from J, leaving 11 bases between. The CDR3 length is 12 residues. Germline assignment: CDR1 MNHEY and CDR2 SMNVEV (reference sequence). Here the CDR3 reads CATRSGSYEQYF. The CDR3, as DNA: TGTGCCACTCGGAGCGGGTCCTACGAGCAGTACTTC.

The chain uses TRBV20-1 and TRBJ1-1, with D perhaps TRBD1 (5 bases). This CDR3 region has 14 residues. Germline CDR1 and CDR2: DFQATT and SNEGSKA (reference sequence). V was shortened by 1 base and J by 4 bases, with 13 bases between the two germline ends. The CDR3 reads CSARAVAGVTEAFF. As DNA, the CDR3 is TGCAGTGCTAGAGCCGTGGCGGGGGTCACTGAAGCTTTCTTT.

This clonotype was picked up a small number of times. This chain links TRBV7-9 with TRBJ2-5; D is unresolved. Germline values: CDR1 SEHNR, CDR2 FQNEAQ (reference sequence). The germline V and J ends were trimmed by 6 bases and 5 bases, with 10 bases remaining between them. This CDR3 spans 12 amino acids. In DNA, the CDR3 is TGTGCCAGCAGAGCTGCTAGGGAGACCCAGTACTTC. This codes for CASRAARETQYF.

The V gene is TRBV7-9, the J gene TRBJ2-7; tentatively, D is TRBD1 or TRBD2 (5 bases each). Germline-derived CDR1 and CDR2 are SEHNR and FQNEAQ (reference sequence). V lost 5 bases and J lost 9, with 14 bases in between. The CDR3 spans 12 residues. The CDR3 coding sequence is TGTGCCAGCAGCCACGGCAGGGACGGGCAGTACTTC. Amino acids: CASSHGRDGQYF.

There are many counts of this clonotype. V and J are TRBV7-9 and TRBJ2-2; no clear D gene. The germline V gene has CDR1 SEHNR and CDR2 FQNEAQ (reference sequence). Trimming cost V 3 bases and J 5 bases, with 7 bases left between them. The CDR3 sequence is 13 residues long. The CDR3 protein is CASSFGLTGELFF. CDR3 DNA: TGTGCCAGCAGCTTTGGCCTGACCGGGGAGCTGTTTTTT.

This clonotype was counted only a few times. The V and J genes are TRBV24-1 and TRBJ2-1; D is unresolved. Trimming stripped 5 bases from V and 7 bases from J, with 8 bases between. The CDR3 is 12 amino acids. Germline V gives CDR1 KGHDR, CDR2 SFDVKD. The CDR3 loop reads CATSGSWNEQFF. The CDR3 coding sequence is TGTGCCACCAGTGGCTCCTGGAATGAGCAGTTCTTC.

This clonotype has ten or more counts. The CDR3 sequence: CALGTGRNYEQYF. The CDR3 DNA is TGTGCCCTGGGGACAGGGAGGAATTACGAGCAGTACTTC. The rearrangement uses TRBV7-9 and TRBJ2-7; 9 positions agree with TRBD1. The CDR3 consists of 13 residues. With V trimmed by 11 bases and J by 4 bases, 9 bases remained unmatched. The germline V gene encodes CDR1 SEHNR and CDR2 FQNEAQ (reference sequence).

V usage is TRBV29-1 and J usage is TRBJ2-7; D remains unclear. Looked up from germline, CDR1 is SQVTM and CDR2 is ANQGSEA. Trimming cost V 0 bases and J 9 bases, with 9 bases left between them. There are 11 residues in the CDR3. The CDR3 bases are TGCAGCGTTGAAGACAACAAGGCGCAGTACTTC. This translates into CSVEDNKAQYF.

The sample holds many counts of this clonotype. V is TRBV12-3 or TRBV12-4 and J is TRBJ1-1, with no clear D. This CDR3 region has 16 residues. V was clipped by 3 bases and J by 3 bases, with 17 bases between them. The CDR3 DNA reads TGTGCCAGCAGTTTGCGCAGGCCCGCTCTTTACACTGAAGCTTTCTTT. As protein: CASSLRRPALYTEAFF.

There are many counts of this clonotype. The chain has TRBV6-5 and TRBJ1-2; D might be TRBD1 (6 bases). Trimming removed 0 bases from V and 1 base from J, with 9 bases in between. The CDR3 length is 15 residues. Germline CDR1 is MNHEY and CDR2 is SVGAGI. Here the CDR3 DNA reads TGTGCCAGCAGTTACTCGGGACACATTAACTATGGCTACACCTTC. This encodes CASSYSGHINYGYTF.

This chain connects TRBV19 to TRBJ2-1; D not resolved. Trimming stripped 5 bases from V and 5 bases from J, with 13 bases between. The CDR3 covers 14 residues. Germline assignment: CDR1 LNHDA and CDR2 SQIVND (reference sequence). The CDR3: CASSSQTIDNEQFF. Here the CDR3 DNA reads TGTGCCAGTAGTTCCCAGACCATCGACAATGAGCAGTTCTTC.

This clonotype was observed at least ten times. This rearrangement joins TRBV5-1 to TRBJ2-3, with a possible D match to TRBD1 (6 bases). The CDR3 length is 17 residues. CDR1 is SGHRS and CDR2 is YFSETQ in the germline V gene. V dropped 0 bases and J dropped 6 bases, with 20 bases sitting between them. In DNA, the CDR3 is TGCGCCAGCAGCTTGGTCGGACAGATACTCTCGGGGGATACGCAGTATTTT. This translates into CASSLVGQILSGDTQYF.

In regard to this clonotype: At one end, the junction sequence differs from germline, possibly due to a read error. This chain's CDR3 is CARSVGLASNEQFF. The CDR3 region has the DNA TGTGCCCGCAGTGTAGGGCTAGCGAGTAATGAGCAGTTCTTC. The rearrangement joins TRBV6-4 to TRBJ2-1; D may be TRBD2 (6 bases). The CDR3 consists of 14 residues. The germline CDR1 and CDR2 sequences are MRHNA and SNTAGT.

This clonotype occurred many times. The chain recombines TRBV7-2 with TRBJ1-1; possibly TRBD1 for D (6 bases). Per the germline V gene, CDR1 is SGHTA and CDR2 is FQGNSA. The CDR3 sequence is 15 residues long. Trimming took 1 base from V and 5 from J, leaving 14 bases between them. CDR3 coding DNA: TGTGCCAGCAGCTTAGAGGCGGGGGCGTGGACTGAAGCTTTCTTT. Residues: CASSLEAGAWTEAFF.

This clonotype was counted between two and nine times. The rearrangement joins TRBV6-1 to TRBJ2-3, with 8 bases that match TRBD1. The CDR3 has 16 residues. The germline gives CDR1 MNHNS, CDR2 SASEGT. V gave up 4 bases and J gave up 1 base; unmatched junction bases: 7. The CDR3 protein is CASSVQGEWGTDTQYF. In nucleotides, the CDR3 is TGTGCCAGCAGTGTACAGGGGGAATGGGGCACAGATACGCAGTATTTT.

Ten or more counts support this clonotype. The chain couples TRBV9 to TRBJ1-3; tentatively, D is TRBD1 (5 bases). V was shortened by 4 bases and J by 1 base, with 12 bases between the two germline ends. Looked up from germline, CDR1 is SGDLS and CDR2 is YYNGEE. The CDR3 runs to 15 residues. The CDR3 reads CASSPGGGSGNTIYF. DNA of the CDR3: TGTGCCAGCAGCCCAGGCGGGGGGTCTGGAAACACCATATATTTT.

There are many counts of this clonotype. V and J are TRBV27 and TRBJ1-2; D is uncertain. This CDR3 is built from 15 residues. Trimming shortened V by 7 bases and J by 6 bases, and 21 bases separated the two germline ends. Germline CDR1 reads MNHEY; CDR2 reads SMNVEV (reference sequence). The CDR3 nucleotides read TGTGCCAGCACCCTTAACCCTTATGGCCCTGATGGCTACACCTTC. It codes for CASTLNPYGPDGYTF.

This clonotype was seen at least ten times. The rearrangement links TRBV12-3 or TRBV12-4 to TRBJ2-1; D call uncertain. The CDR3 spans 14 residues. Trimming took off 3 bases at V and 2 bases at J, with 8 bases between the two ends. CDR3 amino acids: CASSFSPTYNEQFF. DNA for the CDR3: TGTGCCAGCAGTTTCTCCCCTACCTACAATGAGCAGTTCTTC.

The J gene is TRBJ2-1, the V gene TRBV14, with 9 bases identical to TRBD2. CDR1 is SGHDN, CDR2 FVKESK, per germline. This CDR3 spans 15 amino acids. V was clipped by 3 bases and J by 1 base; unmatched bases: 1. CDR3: CASSQTSGSYNEQFF. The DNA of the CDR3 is TGTGCCAGCAGCCAGACTAGCGGATCCTACAATGAGCAGTTCTTC.

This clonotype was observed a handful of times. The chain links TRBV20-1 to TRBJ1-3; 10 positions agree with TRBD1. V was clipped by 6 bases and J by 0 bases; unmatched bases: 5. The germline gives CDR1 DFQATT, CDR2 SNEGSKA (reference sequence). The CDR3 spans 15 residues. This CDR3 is CSARDRGSSGNTIYF. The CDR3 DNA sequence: TGCAGTGCGAGGGACAGGGGAAGCTCTGGAAACACCATATATTTT.

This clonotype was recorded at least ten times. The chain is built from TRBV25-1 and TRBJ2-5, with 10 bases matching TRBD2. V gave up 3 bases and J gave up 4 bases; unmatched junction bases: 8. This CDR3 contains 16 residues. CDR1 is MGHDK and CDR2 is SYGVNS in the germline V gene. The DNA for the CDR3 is TGTGCCAGCAGTGAGACGAGCGGGGGGGCCCGAGAGACCCAGTACTTC. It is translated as CASSETSGGARETQYF.

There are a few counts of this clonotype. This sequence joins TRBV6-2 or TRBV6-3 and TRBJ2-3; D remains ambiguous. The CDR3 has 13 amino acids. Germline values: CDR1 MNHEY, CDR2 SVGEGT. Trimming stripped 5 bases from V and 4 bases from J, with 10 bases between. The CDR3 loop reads CASSPVPPDTQYF. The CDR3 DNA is TGTGCCAGCAGTCCAGTCCCGCCAGATACGCAGTATTTT.

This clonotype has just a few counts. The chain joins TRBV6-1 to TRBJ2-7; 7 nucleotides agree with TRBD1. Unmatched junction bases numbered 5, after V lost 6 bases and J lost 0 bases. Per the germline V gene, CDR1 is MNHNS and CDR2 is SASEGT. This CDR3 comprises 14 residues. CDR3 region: CASSITGDSYEQYF. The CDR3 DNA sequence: TGTGCCAGCAGCATTACAGGGGACTCCTACGAGCAGTACTTC.

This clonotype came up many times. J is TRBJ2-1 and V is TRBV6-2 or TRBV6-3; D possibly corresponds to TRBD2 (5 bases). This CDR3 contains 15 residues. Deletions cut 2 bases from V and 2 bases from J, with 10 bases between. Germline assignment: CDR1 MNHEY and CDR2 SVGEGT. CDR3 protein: CASSYRGFTYNEQFF. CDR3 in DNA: TGTGCCAGCAGTTACAGAGGGTTTACCTACAATGAGCAGTTCTTC.